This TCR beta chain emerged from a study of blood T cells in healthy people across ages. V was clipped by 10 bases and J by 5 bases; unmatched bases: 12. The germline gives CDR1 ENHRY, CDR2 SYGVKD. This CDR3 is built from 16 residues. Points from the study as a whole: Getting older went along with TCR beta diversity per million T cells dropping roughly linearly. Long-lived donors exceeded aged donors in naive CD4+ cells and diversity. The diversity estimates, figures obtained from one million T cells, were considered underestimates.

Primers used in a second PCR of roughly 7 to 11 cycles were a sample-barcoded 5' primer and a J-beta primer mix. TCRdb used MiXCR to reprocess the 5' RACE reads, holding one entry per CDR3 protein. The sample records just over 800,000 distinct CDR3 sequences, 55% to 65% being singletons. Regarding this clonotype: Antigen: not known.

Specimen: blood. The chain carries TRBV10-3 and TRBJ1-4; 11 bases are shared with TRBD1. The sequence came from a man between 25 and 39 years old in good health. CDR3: CASYPGTGGGNEKLFF. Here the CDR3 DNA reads TGTGCCAGCTATCCGGGGACAGGGGGGGGAAATGAAAAACTGTTTTTT.